Listed below are T cell receptor beta chains from one sample, sequenced in a study of blood T cell repertoires in COVID-19. TCRdb's table, derived via immunoSEQ multiplex PCR, lists solely in-frame clones and lacks some. The sample holds 250,000 to 300,000 clones, around nine tenths seen once. The sequenced sample consisted of peripheral blood. The source is a woman between 70 and 85 years old with COVID-19, enrolled during active disease. Both conserved end residues are part of each CDR3. The D gene is left open where the match is weak. Only part of the rows carry a size: once, few, many, or a class if the clone is expanded.

CDR3 DNA: TGCAGCGGGACAGGGGTCAGTTCACCCCTCCACTTT
CDR3 protein: CSGTGVSSPLHF
D gene: TRBD1
V gene: TRBV29-1
clone size: -
J gene: TRBJ1-6

CDR3 DNA: TGTGCCAGCAGCTTCGTGGGGCGGTCTGGCTACACCTTC
CDR3 protein: CASSFVGRSGYTF
D gene: -
V gene: TRBV5-4
clone size: few
J gene: TRBJ1-2

CDR3 DNA: TGTGCCAGCAGTTTTTCGTCCGAGACCCAGTACTTC
CDR3 protein: CASSFSSETQYF
D gene: -
V gene: TRBV12-3/TRBV12-4
clone size: -
J gene: TRBJ2-5

CDR3 DNA: TGTGCCAGCGGGGCGGATAGCAATCAGCCCCAGCATTTT
CDR3 protein: CASGADSNQPQHF
D gene: -
V gene: TRBV2
clone size: -
J gene: TRBJ1-5

CDR3 DNA: TGTGCCAGCAGTGGCCGGCGGGGGGGCCTGAACACTGAAGCTTTCTTT
CDR3 protein: CASSGRRGGLNTEAFF
D gene: -
V gene: TRBV6-1
clone size: -
J gene: TRBJ1-1

CDR3 DNA: TGCGCCAGCAGCCTCCTCTCGACAGCCACAGATACGCAGTATTTT
CDR3 protein: CASSLLSTATDTQYF
D gene: -
V gene: TRBV4-1
clone size: -
J gene: TRBJ2-3

CDR3 DNA: TGTGCCAGCAGCAAAAGTCAGTCTGAAAAACTGTTTTTT
CDR3 protein: CASSKSQSEKLFF
D gene: -
V gene: TRBV21-1
clone size: once
J gene: TRBJ1-4

CDR3 DNA: TGTGCCAGCAACGGCAGGGCCTACGAGCAGTACTTC
CDR3 protein: CASNGRAYEQYF
D gene: -
V gene: TRBV11-2
clone size: -
J gene: TRBJ2-7

CDR3 DNA: TGTGCCAGCAGCCTGCCGTGGTCGGGGGGCACAGATACGCAGTATTTT
CDR3 protein: CASSLPWSGGTDTQYF
D gene: -
V gene: TRBV7-2
clone size: once
J gene: TRBJ2-3

CDR3 DNA: TGTGCCAGCAACATACAGGGGGTTGGTAATTCACCCCTCCACTTT
CDR3 protein: CASNIQGVGNSPLHF
D gene: TRBD1
V gene: TRBV28
clone size: -
J gene: TRBJ1-6

CDR3 DNA: TGTGCCAGCACCCGGGGACTAGCGGGGGGGTTTGAGCAGTTCTTC
CDR3 protein: CASTRGLAGGFEQFF
D gene: TRBD2
V gene: TRBV27
clone size: -
J gene: TRBJ2-1

CDR3 DNA: TGTGCCTGGTCTACAGGGTCCCAGCCCCAGCATTTT
CDR3 protein: CAWSTGSQPQHF
D gene: -
V gene: TRBV30
clone size: -
J gene: TRBJ1-5

CDR3 DNA: TGTGCCAGCAGAATATTACAGGGCTTGAACACTGAAGCTTTCTTT
CDR3 protein: CASRILQGLNTEAFF
D gene: -
V gene: TRBV6-5
clone size: -
J gene: TRBJ1-1